Sequencing of this T cell receptor (beta chain) was carried out in a study of blood T cells in healthy people across ages. Whole-study results and caveats: With age, beta diversity per million T cells declined roughly linearly, significantly by 30 to 50. When one million T cells were used, diversity estimates were thought to be underestimates.

Germline assignment: CDR1 SGHRS and CDR2 YFSETQ. The V segment lost 0 bases and the J segment 2 bases; nucleotides outside the gene matches: 4. The CDR3 covers 15 residues. A second PCR of about 7 to 11 cycles used a sample-barcoded 5' primer and a J-beta primer mix. All samples yielded 2.5 million or more CDR3-containing paired-end reads. TCRdb analysed the 5' RACE reads with MiXCR anew, one entry per CDR3 protein. The sample contains about 720,000 distinct CDR3 sequences, 22% of which appear only once. This clonotype was detected only a few times. Its antigen is currently unknown. The clonotype originates from a man aged 65-85 years in good health. The chain combines TRBV5-1 with TRBJ2-7; TRBD2 aligns across 8 bases. Sequences were obtained from blood. DNA for the CDR3: TGCGCCAGCAGCTTGGCCCTTAGCGGGACCTACGAGCAGTACTTC. Its protein is CASSLALSGTYEQYF.